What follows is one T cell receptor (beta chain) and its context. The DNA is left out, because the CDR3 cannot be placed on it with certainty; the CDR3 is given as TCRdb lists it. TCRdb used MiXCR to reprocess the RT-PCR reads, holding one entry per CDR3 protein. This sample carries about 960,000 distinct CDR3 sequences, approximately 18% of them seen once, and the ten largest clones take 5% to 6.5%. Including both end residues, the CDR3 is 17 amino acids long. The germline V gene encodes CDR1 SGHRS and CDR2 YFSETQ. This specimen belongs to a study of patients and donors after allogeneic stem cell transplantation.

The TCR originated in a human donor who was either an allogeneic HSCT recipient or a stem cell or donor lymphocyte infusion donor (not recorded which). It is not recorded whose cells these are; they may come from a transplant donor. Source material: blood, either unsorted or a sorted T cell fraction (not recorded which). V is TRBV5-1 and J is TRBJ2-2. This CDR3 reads CASSLSPRPRTPGSCFF.